This T cell receptor (beta chain) was captured in a study of T cell responses to AZD1222 COVID-19 vaccine. A remark on this clone: Its antigen is undetermined.

Whole-study findings and limits: Baseline seropositivity occurred in only six AZD1222 recipients.

Measured with immunoSEQ multiplex PCR; TCRdb has only the in-frame clones, and not every one. The table lists around 170,000 clones, roughly 91% of them singletons, with roughly 0.98% in the top ten. This sequence was found in an adult in good health. This specimen consisted of peripheral blood, obtained on day 0 of AZD1222 vaccination.

This CDR3 is CASSLQGHGEKLFF. The CDR3 coding sequence is TGTGCCAGCAGCTTACAGGGGCATGGGGAAAAACTGTTTTTT. This chain connects TRBV7-8 to TRBJ1-4, with a tentative D call TRBD1 (6 bases). Germline V gene sequence: CDR1 SGHVS, CDR2 FQNEAQ. This CDR3 comprises 14 residues. V gave up 2 bases and J gave up 8 bases, with 12 bases separating them.